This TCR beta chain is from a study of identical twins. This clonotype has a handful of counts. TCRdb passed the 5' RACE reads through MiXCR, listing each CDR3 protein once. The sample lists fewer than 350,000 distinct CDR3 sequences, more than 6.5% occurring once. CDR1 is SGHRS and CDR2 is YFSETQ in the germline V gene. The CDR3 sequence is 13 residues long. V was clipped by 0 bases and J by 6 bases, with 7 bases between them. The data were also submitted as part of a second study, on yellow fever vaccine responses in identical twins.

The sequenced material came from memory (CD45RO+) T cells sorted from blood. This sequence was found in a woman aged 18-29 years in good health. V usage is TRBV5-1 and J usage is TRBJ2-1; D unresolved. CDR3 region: CASSLGRPNEQFF. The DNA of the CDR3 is TGCGCCAGCAGCTTGGGGCGCCCCAATGAGCAGTTCTTC.